This T cell receptor beta chain emerged from a study of a mutant IDH1 vaccine in newly diagnosed glioma. Study-level information: Averaging roughly 40 years of age, treated patients were approximately 60% male and about 38% female. Patients' prior therapy spanned radiotherapy, temozolomide, or both; most underwent both. General study findings and limits: The authors found pseudoprogression apparently unrelated to changes in top peripheral T cell clonotypes.

Time point indicated: baseline, week 1 (first vaccination visit). Described treatment: pre-vaccination baseline after standard-of-care therapy. Newly diagnosed WHO grade 3 or 4 IDH1-mutant, ATRX-lost astrocytomas were identified in the donors. This table comes from immunoSEQ multiplex PCR, and its TCRdb copy is limited to in-frame clones, with some not included. The sample contains 30,000 to 40,000 clones, just under 80% of which appear only once. With respect to this clone: Its antigen is not known.

Germline V gene lookup returns CDR1 SSHAT and CDR2 FNYEAQ (reference sequence). The CDR3 contains 15 residues. The V and J ends lost 4 bases and 0 bases, in that order; junction bases with no gene match: 3. The receptor was isolated from a man between 40 and 49 years old with glioma. Some clones in this sample may be carry-over from other donors' samples. The chain is built from TRBV7-7 and TRBJ2-3; 8 bases line up with TRBD1. The sample consisted of PBMCs, taken from a glioma patient treated with radiotherapy, temozolomide or both. CDR3 loop: CASSSTGASTDTQYF. CDR3 sequence (DNA): TGTGCCAGCAGCTCGACAGGGGCGAGCACAGATACGCAGTATTTT.